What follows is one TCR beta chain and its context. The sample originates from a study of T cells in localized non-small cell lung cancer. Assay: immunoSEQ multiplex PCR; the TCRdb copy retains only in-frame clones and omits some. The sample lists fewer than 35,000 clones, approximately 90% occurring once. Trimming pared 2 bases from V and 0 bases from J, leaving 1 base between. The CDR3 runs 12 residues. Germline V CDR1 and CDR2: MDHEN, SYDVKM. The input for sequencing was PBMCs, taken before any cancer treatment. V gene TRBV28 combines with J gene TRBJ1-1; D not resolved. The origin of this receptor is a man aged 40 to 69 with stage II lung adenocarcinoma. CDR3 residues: CASSLMNTEAFF. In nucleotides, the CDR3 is TGTGCCAGCAGTTTAATGAACACTGAAGCTTTCTTT.